Included here is one T cell receptor beta chain sequence, with context. What it binds is not known. The entry originates in a study of PD-1 blockade in classical Hodgkin lymphoma. All trial patients relapsed after autologous stem cell transplantation. Findings and caveats of the study: After ASCT, patients who started nivolumab under 1 year later were excluded.

Clones were read by immunoSEQ multiplex PCR, and TCRdb kept only the in-frame ones, dropping some. Of about 13,000 clones in the sample, about 81% were seen once. CDR1 MNHEY and CDR2 SMNVEV come from the germline V gene (reference sequence). The CDR3 is made up of 14 amino acids. Trimming removed 6 bases from V and 6 bases from J, with 15 bases in between. The material was peripheral blood mononuclear cells (PBMCs), obtained at baseline. The receptor comes from a human donor with classical Hodgkin lymphoma. The V and J genes are TRBV27 and TRBJ2-1; D call uncertain. The CDR3 is CASRIGFPGNEQFF. The DNA for the CDR3 is TGTGCCAGCAGGATAGGATTCCCCGGCAATGAGCAGTTCTTC.